This T cell receptor (beta chain) was captured by sequencing in a study of Ad26.COV2.S vaccination and SARS-CoV-2 variants. Noted treatment: some 19 received Ad26.COV2.S at low or high dose, single or two shots; about 5 received placebo; per-sample allocation not given. Sampling occurred on day 63 after the first vaccine or placebo injection. This clone was seen only once. Trimming removed 3 bases from V and 0 bases from J, with 13 bases in between. The CDR3 extends over 16 amino acids. Germline CDR1 SGHNT, CDR2 YYREEE (reference sequence). Some clones are missing from TCRdb's copy, which holds only in-frame ones; the method was immunoSEQ multiplex PCR. The repertoire holds some 390,000 clones, with 70% to 90% as singletons.

Sequences were derived from peripheral blood, sampled in a trial of Ad26.COV2.S vaccine versus placebo. The source of this sequence is a person between 18 and 65 years old who received the Ad26.COV2.S COVID-19 vaccine or a placebo. The V call is TRBV5-4, the J call TRBJ1-3; maybe TRBD1 (5 bases). The CDR3 region has the DNA TGTGCCAGCAGCTCAAAACAGGCCAGCTCTGGAAACACCATATATTTT. It yields the protein CASSSKQASSGNTIYF.